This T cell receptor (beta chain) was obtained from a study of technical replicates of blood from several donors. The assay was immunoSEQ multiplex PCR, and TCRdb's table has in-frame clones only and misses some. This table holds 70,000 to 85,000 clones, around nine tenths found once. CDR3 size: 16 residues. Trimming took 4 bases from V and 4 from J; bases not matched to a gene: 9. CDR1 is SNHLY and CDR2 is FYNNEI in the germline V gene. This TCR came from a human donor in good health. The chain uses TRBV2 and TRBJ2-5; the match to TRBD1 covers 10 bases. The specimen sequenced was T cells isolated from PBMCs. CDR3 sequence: CASSVRDRGWLETQYF. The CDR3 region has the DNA TGTGCCAGCAGTGTCCGGGACAGGGGTTGGTTAGAGACCCAGTACTTC.